This T cell receptor beta chain derives from a study of cytomegalovirus exposure and HLA in healthy donors. About the research overall: Later analysis reported that the roughly 120 validation repertoires shared the platform of the roughly 710 first-cohort repertoires. Points from the study as a whole: Rarity marked most TCR sequences, yet some public TCRs occurred in many donors. Cytomegalovirus-associated status was assigned to more than 150 TCR beta chains.

The roughly 120-subject validation cohort, separate from the approximately 660-subject first cohort, included the donors. The repertoire was sequenced with immunoSEQ multiplex PCR; TCRdb's copy has only in-frame clones and lacks some. The table shows approximately 240,000 clones, with about nine tenths occurring only once. With respect to this clone: Its matching antigen is unknown.

Trimming took 3 bases from V and 0 from J; bases not matched to a gene: 6. The CDR3 runs to 15 residues. Germline V gene sequence: CDR1 SGDLS, CDR2 YYNGEE. Sequencing used PBMCs. This sequence joins TRBV9 and TRBJ2-7; 7 bases match TRBD1. The clonotype was recovered from a woman aged 18-35 years in good health and CMV-seronegative. The CDR3 DNA follows: TGTGCCAGCAGCGGGGGACAGAGTAACTCCTACGAGCAGTACTTC. Translating gives CASSGGQSNSYEQYF.